These 31 T cell receptor beta chains came from one sample sequenced in a study of cytomegalovirus exposure and HLA in healthy donors. The method was immunoSEQ multiplex PCR; TCRdb's version includes in-frame clones alone and lacks a portion of them. The sample yields tens of thousands of clones, 89% seen once. Sequencing used PBMCs. These receptors were obtained from a woman under 30 in good health and CMV-seronegative.

The J gene is TRBJ1-5, the V gene TRBV7-9; TRBD1 agrees at 9 bases. The ends lost 5 bases at V and 2 bases at J; junction bases unmatched: 13. CDR3 length: 18 residues. Germline V gene data show CDR1 as SEHNR and CDR2 as FQNEAQ (reference sequence). CDR3 DNA sequence: TGTGCCAGCAGCGCGGGACCGGGACAGGGTGCGGGCAATCAGCCCCAGCATTTT. Translation: CASSAGPGQGAGNQPQHF.

The chain recombines TRBV28 with TRBJ2-2; D is unresolved. The CDR3 consists of 13 residues. Trimming removed 3 bases from V and 6 bases from J, with 8 bases in between. The V gene's germline CDR1 is MDHEN and CDR2 SYDVKM. The CDR3 protein is CASSLVRAGELFF. The CDR3 nucleotides read TGTGCCAGCAGTTTGGTCCGAGCCGGGGAGCTGTTTTTT.

The V call is TRBV9, the J call TRBJ1-1; a weak D match, TRBD1 (5 bases). Trimming removed 3 bases from V and 0 bases from J, with 9 bases in between. There are 14 residues in the CDR3. Per the germline V gene, CDR1 is SGDLS and CDR2 is YYNGEE. The CDR3, as DNA: TGTGCCAGCAGCGAAACAGGCTTGAACACTGAAGCTTTCTTT. Encoded protein: CASSETGLNTEAFF.

This clone came up a few times. The gene calls are TRBV9 and TRBJ2-2; 16 positions agree with TRBD2. Germline V CDR1 and CDR2: SGDLS, YYNGEE. CDR3 length: 18 residues. After removal of 3 bases from V and 5 bases from J, the junction contained 7 bases not matched to a gene. This CDR3 reads CASSAPGLAGGGTGELFF. Here the CDR3 DNA reads TGTGCCAGCAGCGCACCGGGACTAGCGGGAGGGGGTACCGGGGAGCTGTTTTTT.

V usage is TRBV9 and J usage is TRBJ2-2; D is perhaps TRBD2 (5 bases). CDR3 length: 16 amino acids. Germline values: CDR1 SGDLS, CDR2 YYNGEE. The V end was cut by 4 bases, the J end by 0 bases, with 13 bases between. The CDR3 protein is CASSTKLVTNTGELFF. CDR3 nucleotide sequence: TGTGCCAGCAGCACCAAACTAGTGACGAACACCGGGGAGCTGTTTTTT. The variable domain in full, with the rest retrieved from reference TRBV9 and TRBJ2-2, is DSGVTQTPKHLITATGQRVTLRCSPRSGDLSVYWYQQSLDQGLQFLIQYYNGEERAKGNILERFSAQQFPDLHSELNLSSLELGDSALYFCASSTKLVTNTGELFFGEGSRLTVL.

V and J are TRBV19 and TRBJ1-2, with TRBD1 identical over 11 bases. Germline V lookup: CDR1 LNHDA, CDR2 SQIVND (reference sequence). The trim removed 7 bases at V and 8 bases at J, leaving 18 bases unmatched. The CDR3 length is 17 residues. CDR3 DNA: TGTGCCAGTACCCGCGACGAACGGACAGGGGGCGGAGGGGGCTACACCTTC. Translated, it gives CASTRDERTGGGGGYTF.

The gene calls are TRBV9 and TRBJ2-6; D not resolved. Trimming pared 4 bases from V and 0 bases from J, leaving 5 bases between. Germline values: CDR1 SGDLS, CDR2 YYNGEE. CDR3 size: 14 residues. Written as DNA, the CDR3 is TGTGCCAGCAGCCCCATCTCTGGGGCCAACGTCCTGACTTTC. It codes for CASSPISGANVLTF. Based on the CDR3 plus reference TRBV9 and TRBJ2-6, the full variable domain is DSGVTQTPKHLITATGQRVTLRCSPRSGDLSVYWYQQSLDQGLQFLIQYYNGEERAKGNILERFSAQQFPDLHSELNLSSLELGDSALYFCASSPISGANVLTFGAGSRLTVL.

This clone has a single count. The gene calls are TRBV10-1 and TRBJ2-3; TRBD2 agrees at 7 bases. J was trimmed by 0 bases and V by 6 bases; bases with no gene match: 9. There are 16 residues in the CDR3. Germline CDR1 and CDR2: WNHNN and SYGVQD (reference sequence). Written as DNA, the CDR3 is TGCGCCAGCAGCCGCCGGGGAGGGGCGAGCACAGATACGCAGTATTTT. Translated, it gives CASSRRGGASTDTQYF.

The rearrangement links TRBV5-1 to TRBJ2-3; 8 nucleotides align to TRBD1. Germline lookup yields CDR1 SGHRS and CDR2 YFSETQ. The trim removed 1 base at V and 7 bases at J, leaving 8 bases unmatched. This CDR3 is 15 amino acids long. The DNA of the CDR3 is TGCGCCAGCAGCTTGTCAGGGGGCCCCCGGAATACGCAGTATTTT. This encodes CASSLSGGPRNTQYF.

V is TRBV6-6 and J is TRBJ1-4, with 8 nucleotides matching TRBD1. CDR3 length equals 15 residues. Germline lookup yields CDR1 MNHNY and CDR2 SVGAGI (reference sequence). The trim removed 5 bases at V and 3 bases at J, leaving 5 bases unmatched. DNA of the CDR3: TGTGCCAGCAGTAACCAGGGGGCTGCTAATGAAAAACTGTTTTTT. Its translation is CASSNQGAANEKLFF.

The chain has TRBV20-1 and TRBJ2-4; perhaps TRBD2 as D (5 bases). V shed 7 bases and J shed 3 bases, with 7 bases lying between them. Germline assignment: CDR1 DFQATT and CDR2 SNEGSKA (reference sequence). The CDR3 consists of 11 residues. CDR3 protein: CSGEGKNIQYF. CDR3 in DNA: TGCAGTGGAGAGGGCAAAAACATTCAGTACTTC.

The chain joins TRBV5-4 to TRBJ1-1; possibly TRBD1 for D (5 bases). This CDR3 comprises 13 residues. Per germline, CDR1 SGHNT and CDR2 YYREEE (reference sequence). The V and J ends lost 7 bases and 6 bases respectively, with 16 bases between them. DNA for the CDR3: TGTGCCAGCGGCCAGGGTGGCGGGGCTGAAGCTTTCTTT. Protein sequence: CASGQGGGAEAFF.

CDR3 DNA sequence: TGTGCCAGCAGCCCCCCCCTAGGGTTAACTAGTCCATCCTACAATGAGCAGTTCTTC. Residues: CASSPPLGLTSPSYNEQFF. V is TRBV7-9 and J is TRBJ2-1, with a possible D match to TRBD2 (5 bases). The CDR3 runs 19 residues. The germline V gene encodes CDR1 SEHNR and CDR2 FQNEAQ (reference sequence). V shed 5 bases and J shed 1 base, with 24 bases lying between them. Filled out from reference TRBV7-9 and TRBJ2-1, the complete variable domain reads DTGVSQNPRHKITKRGQNVTFRCDPISEHNRLYWYRQTLGQGPEFLTYFQNEAQLEKSRLLSDRFSAERPKGSFSTLEIQRTEQGDSAMYLCASSPPLGLTSPSYNEQFFGPGTRLTVL.

By its share, this clone is medium-sized. V gene TRBV7-9 combines with J gene TRBJ1-1; a weak D match, TRBD1 (5 bases). Trimming took 1 base from V and 4 from J, leaving 10 bases between them. The germline V gene has CDR1 SEHNR and CDR2 FQNEAQ (reference sequence). This CDR3 has 14 amino acids. The CDR3 reads CASSLGGGATEAFF. The CDR3 coding sequence is TGTGCCAGCAGCTTAGGAGGAGGGGCCACTGAAGCTTTCTTT.

The rearrangement links TRBV7-7 to TRBJ2-5; 10 bases map to TRBD1. Germline V lookup: CDR1 SSHAT, CDR2 FNYEAQ (reference sequence). Trimming took 1 base from V and 1 from J; bases not matched to a gene: 0. The CDR3 is made up of 15 amino acids. The DNA of the CDR3 is TGTGCCAGCAGCTTAGGGACAGGGGGCCAAGAGACCCAGTACTTC. Translated: CASSLGTGGQETQYF. The full variable domain, completed using reference TRBV7-7 and TRBJ2-5, is GAGVSQSPRYKVTKRGQDVTLRCDPISSHATLYWYQQALGQGPEFLTYFNYEAQPDKSGLPSDRFSAERPEGSISTLTIQRTEQRDSAMYRCASSLGTGGQETQYFGPGTRLLVL.

The rearrangement links TRBV6-1 to TRBJ2-2, with 12 bases fitting TRBD1. In germline, CDR1 is MNHNS, CDR2 SASEGT. This CDR3 spans 15 amino acids. J was trimmed by 5 bases and V by 7 bases; bases with no gene match: 5. CDR3 bases: TGTGCCAGCAAATTGGGACAGGGGGCGACCGGGGAGCTGTTTTTT. It encodes CASKLGQGATGELFF.

The V call is TRBV6-1, the J call TRBJ2-7; D is unresolved. Trimming pared 6 bases from V and 0 bases from J, leaving 12 bases between. CDR1 is MNHNS and CDR2 is SASEGT in the germline V gene. This CDR3 has 14 amino acids. This CDR3 reads CASRRLPDSYEQYF. DNA of the CDR3: TGTGCCAGCAGGAGGCTCCCTGACTCCTACGAGCAGTACTTC.

The rearrangement links TRBV18 to TRBJ2-7; no clear D. The V gene's germline CDR1 is KGHSH and CDR2 LQKENI. Trimming pared 3 bases from V and 7 bases from J, leaving 13 bases between. CDR3 length: 13 residues. The CDR3 region has the DNA TGTGCCAGCTCACCTCGTTTCAATCAGGAGCAGTACTTC. Amino acid sequence: CASSPRFNQEQYF.

This rearrangement joins TRBV5-1 to TRBJ1-1, with 10 bases matching TRBD1. The CDR3 has 16 residues. V lost 4 bases, J lost 1 base, and 7 bases stayed unmatched. Germline V gene data show CDR1 as SGHRS and CDR2 as YFSETQ. CDR3: CASSAGTGAQNTEAFF. The DNA of the CDR3 is TGCGCCAGCAGCGCTGGGACAGGGGCCCAGAACACTGAAGCTTTCTTT.

This chain connects TRBV11-2 to TRBJ1-2; D is undetermined. CDR1 SGHAT and CDR2 FQNNGV come from the germline V gene. CDR3 length: 14 residues. V gave up 3 bases and J gave up 1 base, with 9 bases separating them. CDR3 DNA sequence: TGTGCCAGCAGCTTTACTACCCTTAACTATGGCTACACCTTC. Translated: CASSFTTLNYGYTF.

This chain joins TRBV6-4 and TRBJ2-3, with TRBD1 matching 12 bases. Trimming took 3 bases from V and 2 from J; bases not matched to a gene: 0. The CDR3 is 15 amino acids. Looked up from germline, CDR1 is MRHNA and CDR2 is SNTAGT. This CDR3 reads CASSEGQGATDTQYF. The CDR3 DNA sequence: TGTGCCAGCAGTGAGGGACAGGGGGCCACAGATACGCAGTATTTT.

The chain recombines TRBV7-2 with TRBJ2-3, with 9 bases lining up with TRBD2. Germline V gene data show CDR1 as SGHTA and CDR2 as FQGNSA. This CDR3 is built from 16 residues. After removal of 5 bases from V and 2 bases from J, the junction contained 8 bases not matched to a gene. Written as DNA, the CDR3 is TGTGCCAGCAGCGTTAATAGCGGGGGCATCACAGATACGCAGTATTTT. Its translation: CASSVNSGGITDTQYF.

The chain is built from TRBV28 and TRBJ2-7; maybe TRBD1 (6 bases). This CDR3 is 13 amino acids long. Germline V gene data show CDR1 as MDHEN and CDR2 as SYDVKM. V was shortened by 2 bases and J by 5 bases, with 10 bases between the two germline ends. Here the CDR3 reads CASSLITGNEQYF. The CDR3, as DNA: TGTGCCAGCAGTTTAATAACAGGGAACGAGCAGTACTTC. The entire variable domain, with the rest obtained from reference TRBV28 and TRBJ2-7, is as follows: DVKVTQSSRYLVKRTGEKVFLECVQDMDHENMFWYRQDPGLGLRLIYFSYDVKMKEKGDIPEGYSVSREKKERFSLILESASTNQTSMYLCASSLITGNEQYFGPGTRLTVT.

With respect to this clone: The same CDR3 can be traced to other DNA sequences in this sample. The chain uses TRBV10-3 and TRBJ2-3; 8 bases line up with TRBD1. Unmatched junction bases numbered 2, after V lost 4 bases and J lost 2 bases. This CDR3 is built from 14 residues. The germline gives CDR1 ENHRY, CDR2 SYGVKD. The CDR3 DNA reads TGTGCCATCAGTGCGGGACAGGACACAGATACGCAGTATTTT. Amino acids: CAISAGQDTDTQYF.

This chain joins TRBV19 and TRBJ2-1; D is uncertain. In germline, CDR1 is LNHDA, CDR2 SQIVND (reference sequence). This CDR3 is built from 12 residues. V was cut by 5 bases and J by 4 bases, with 6 bases left in between. The CDR3 DNA sequence: TGTGCCAGTAGTCCTTCTTACAATGAGCAGTTCTTC. Its translation is CASSPSYNEQFF. The variable domain in full, with the rest retrieved from reference TRBV19 and TRBJ2-1, is DGGITQSPKYLFRKEGQNVTLSCEQNLNHDAMYWYRQDPGQGLRLIYYSQIVNDFQKGDIAEGYSVSREKKESFPLTVTSAQKNPTAFYLCASSPSYNEQFFGPGTRLTVL.

The chain links TRBV7-2 to TRBJ2-3; D possibly corresponds to TRBD2 (6 bases). This CDR3 spans 15 amino acids. V lost 5 bases to trimming and J lost 5 bases, with 17 bases between them. The germline CDR1 and CDR2 sequences are SGHTA and FQGNSA. The CDR3 is CASSPFGRGGDTQYF. In DNA, the CDR3 is TGTGCCAGCAGCCCCTTTGGGCGGGGTGGAGATACGCAGTATTTT.

The chain has TRBV2 and TRBJ2-7; 9 bases fit TRBD1. Per the germline V gene, CDR1 is SNHLY and CDR2 is FYNNEI. V dropped 6 bases and J dropped 7; count of bases not matched to a gene: 13. The CDR3 extends over 15 amino acids. The CDR3 is CASRLPGQGMREQYF. The CDR3, as DNA: TGTGCCAGCAGGCTACCGGGACAGGGCATGCGAGAGCAGTACTTC. The full variable domain, completed using reference TRBV2 and TRBJ2-7, is EPEVTQTPSHQVTQMGQEVILRCVPISNHLYFYWYRQILGQKVEFLVSFYNNEISEKSEIFDDQFSVERPDGSNFTLKIRSTKLEDSAMYFCASRLPGQGMREQYFGPGTRLTVT.

The chain couples TRBV9 to TRBJ1-6; D remains ambiguous. V lost 8 bases and J lost 6, with 9 bases in between. The CDR3 has 12 residues. Germline CDR1 and CDR2: SGDLS and YYNGEE. CDR3 in amino acids: CASGLSNSPLHF. The DNA of the CDR3 is TGTGCCAGTGGTTTGAGTAATTCACCCCTCCACTTT.

The chain joins TRBV7-9 to TRBJ1-1, with D possibly TRBD1 on 6 matching bases. CDR3 length: 14 amino acids. Germline CDR1 reads SEHNR; CDR2 reads FQNEAQ (reference sequence). With 6 bases removed from V and 3 bases from J, the gap between germline ends came to 14 bases. The CDR3 bases are TGTGCCAGCAGACTCACAGGGCCGTACACTGAAGCTTTCTTT. Protein: CASRLTGPYTEAFF.

This chain joins TRBV30 and TRBJ1-1; D is possibly TRBD1 (5 bases). The CDR3 loop spans 11 amino acids. CDR1 is GTSNPN, CDR2 SVGIG, per germline (reference sequence). Trimming left V 5 bases short and J 5 bases short, with 9 bases between. The CDR3: CAWSRETEAFF. The CDR3 DNA reads TGTGCCTGGTCCAGGGAAACTGAAGCTTTCTTT.

The rearrangement uses TRBV29-1 and TRBJ2-7; 7 bases are a match to TRBD2. The CDR3 loop spans 14 amino acids. Germline assignment: CDR1 SQVTM and CDR2 ANQGSEA. The ends lost 7 bases at V and 2 bases at J; junction bases unmatched: 11. The CDR3 sequence is CSGVGGGSAYEQYF. The CDR3 DNA sequence: TGCAGCGGAGTCGGGGGAGGGTCAGCCTACGAGCAGTACTTC.